The 22 T cell receptor beta chains listed next were all sequenced from one sample in a study of T cell changes during pregnancy in multiple sclerosis. Repertoires were generated with immunoSEQ multiplex PCR, while TCRdb's copy carries only in-frame clones and drops some. This sample has roughly 72,000 clones, with roughly 90% found just once. Sequencing was performed on peripheral blood, taken in the first trimester of pregnancy. The receptors were gathered from a female donor in good health, enrolled as a control in a pregnancy study.

The chain carries TRBV28 and TRBJ2-7, with D possibly matching TRBD1 (5 bases). Trimming left V 6 bases short and J 1 base short, with 10 bases between. This CDR3 has 13 residues. Germline V gene lookup returns CDR1 MDHEN and CDR2 SYDVKM. The CDR3 sequence is CASSQPGSYEQYF. In DNA form, the CDR3 reads TGTGCCAGCAGCCAGCCAGGGTCCTACGAGCAGTACTTC. Together with reference TRBV28 and TRBJ2-7, the CDR3 gives the full variable domain: DVKVTQSSRYLVKRTGEKVFLECVQDMDHENMFWYRQDPGLGLRLIYFSYDVKMKEKGDIPEGYSVSREKKERFSLILESASTNQTSMYLCASSQPGSYEQYFGPGTRLTVT.

The chain uses TRBV4-1 and TRBJ2-7; TRBD1 matches 7 bases. There are 14 residues in the CDR3. J lost 3 bases, V lost 4 bases, and 6 bases had no gene match. Germline values: CDR1 MGHRA, CDR2 YSYEKL. CDR3 in DNA: TGCGCCAGCAGCCTCTCCGACAGGGTCTACGAGCAGTACTTC. Its protein product is CASSLSDRVYEQYF.

The chain joins TRBV5-1 to TRBJ2-3, with D perhaps TRBD2 (5 bases). This CDR3 region has 16 residues. The germline CDR1 and CDR2 sequences are SGHRS and YFSETQ. Deletions cut 0 bases from V and 2 bases from J, with 13 bases between. The CDR3 DNA reads TGCGCCAGCAGCTTGGCGTCTAACCTAGCCACAGATACGCAGTATTTT. It specifies CASSLASNLATDTQYF. The variable domain in full, with the rest retrieved from reference TRBV5-1 and TRBJ2-3, is KAGVTQTPRYLIKTRGQQVTLSCSPISGHRSVSWYQQTPGQGLQFLFEYFSETQRNKGNFPGRFSGRQFSNSRSEMNVSTLELGDSALYLCASSLASNLATDTQYFGPGTRLTVL.

The chain is built from TRBV25-1 and TRBJ2-1, with TRBD2 matching over 11 bases. V gave up 6 bases and J gave up 8 bases; unmatched junction bases: 6. Germline values: CDR1 MGHDK, CDR2 SYGVNS. This CDR3 has 14 amino acids. CDR3 in DNA: TGTGCCAGCAGATTAGCGGGAGGGACGGATGAGCAGTTCTTC. Amino acids: CASRLAGGTDEQFF.

The V and J genes are TRBV7-6 and TRBJ2-3; 10 bases are shared with TRBD2. After removal of 3 bases from V and 7 bases from J, the junction contained 7 bases not matched to a gene. Per the germline V gene, CDR1 is SGHVS and CDR2 is FNYEAQ. The CDR3 contains 15 residues. The CDR3 loop is CASSFLAGADNTQYF. The CDR3 DNA sequence: TGTGCCAGCAGCTTTCTAGCGGGGGCTGATAATACGCAGTATTTT.

This chain uses TRBV27 with TRBJ1-5; a possible D gene is TRBD1 (5 bases). V dropped 3 bases and J dropped 6 bases, with 9 bases sitting between them. The CDR3 consists of 13 residues. The germline CDR1 and CDR2 sequences are MNHEY and SMNVEV (reference sequence). The CDR3 DNA is TGTGCCAGCAGTTTTCAGGGAAGTCAGCCCCAGCATTTT. Translating it yields CASSFQGSQPQHF.

The V gene is TRBV6-4, the J gene TRBJ2-3; D perhaps matches TRBD2 (6 bases). CDR3 length: 15 amino acids. V shed 3 bases and J shed 0 bases, with 10 bases lying between them. Germline assignment: CDR1 MRHNA and CDR2 SNTAGT. The CDR3 bases are TGTGCCAGCAGTGAGGCAAGCGGGAGCACAGATACGCAGTATTTT. It translates to CASSEASGSTDTQYF.

The chain combines TRBV5-1 with TRBJ1-2, with TRBD1 identical over 7 bases. CDR1 is SGHRS and CDR2 is YFSETQ in the germline V gene. This CDR3 has 15 amino acids. Unmatched junction bases numbered 4, after V lost 0 bases and J lost 2 bases. CDR3 region: CASSLVEGANYGYTF. CDR3 DNA: TGCGCCAGCAGCTTGGTCGAGGGGGCCAACTATGGCTACACCTTC.

The chain has TRBV7-9 and TRBJ2-5; D possibly corresponds to TRBD2 (5 bases). Germline V gene lookup returns CDR1 SEHNR and CDR2 FQNEAQ (reference sequence). The CDR3 has 14 amino acids. The V gene lost 1 base and the J gene lost 5 bases, with 11 bases spanning the gap. Written as DNA, the CDR3 is TGTGCCAGCAGCTTAGATTACCCGGGGGAGACCCAGTACTTC. Amino acids: CASSLDYPGETQYF.

The chain couples TRBV9 to TRBJ2-1, with D possibly being TRBD2 (6 bases). This CDR3 region has 12 residues. V lost 4 bases to trimming and J lost 9 bases, with 11 bases between them. Per the germline V gene, CDR1 is SGDLS and CDR2 is YYNGEE. The CDR3 nucleotides are TGTGCCAGCAGCCCCCGGGGGAGTGAGCAGTTCTTC. Translation gives CASSPRGSEQFF. Together with reference TRBV9 and TRBJ2-1, the CDR3 gives the full variable domain: DSGVTQTPKHLITATGQRVTLRCSPRSGDLSVYWYQQSLDQGLQFLIQYYNGEERAKGNILERFSAQQFPDLHSELNLSSLELGDSALYFCASSPRGSEQFFGPGTRLTVL.

This clone is a singleton in its sample. The chain is built from TRBV7-8 and TRBJ2-7; 9 positions match TRBD1. The CDR3 has 17 amino acids. The V and J ends lost 3 bases and 3 bases, in that order; junction bases with no gene match: 12. Germline V gives CDR1 SGHVS, CDR2 FQNEAQ. The CDR3 sequence: CASSFSRSGTGFYEQYF. CDR3 DNA sequence: TGTGCCAGCAGCTTTTCCCGATCCGGGACAGGGTTCTACGAGCAGTACTTC.

V and J are TRBV5-1 and TRBJ2-2, with 10 bases fitting TRBD2. After removal of 2 bases from V and 2 bases from J, the junction contained 0 bases not matched to a gene. Germline CDR1 reads SGHRS; CDR2 reads YFSETQ. The CDR3 consists of 15 residues. In DNA form, the CDR3 reads TGCGCCAGCAGCTTACTAGCGGGAAACACCGGGGAGCTGTTTTTT. It yields the protein CASSLLAGNTGELFF.

The chain joins TRBV4-1 to TRBJ2-5, with 14 bases identical to TRBD2. V lost 4 bases to trimming and J lost 5 bases; unmatched junction nucleotides: 9. CDR1 is MGHRA and CDR2 is YSYEKL in the germline V gene. The CDR3 sequence is 17 residues long. CDR3 amino acids: CASSRGTSGGRGETQYF. CDR3 nucleotide sequence: TGCGCCAGCAGCCGTGGGACTAGCGGGGGAAGAGGTGAGACCCAGTACTTC.

V is TRBV7-9 and J is TRBJ2-1, with D possibly matching TRBD2 (7 bases). The germline V gene has CDR1 SEHNR and CDR2 FQNEAQ (reference sequence). This CDR3 is 16 amino acids long. Trimming shortened V by 5 bases and J by 6 bases, and 20 bases separated the two germline ends. The CDR3 DNA is TGTGCCAGCAGCCCCGGGGGAGGGGGAGGCCCCAATGAGCAGTTCTTC. This gives the protein CASSPGGGGGPNEQFF.

In its sample, this clone was seen once. The V call is TRBV13, the J call TRBJ1-6; the D gene is possibly TRBD1 (5 bases). The V end was cut by 3 bases, the J end by 10 bases, with 13 bases between. The germline V gene has CDR1 PRHDT and CDR2 FYEKMQ (reference sequence). The CDR3 is made up of 14 amino acids. In DNA form, the CDR3 reads TGTGCCAGCAGCTTCGGCAGGGAAAGCTCACCCCTCCACTTT. It is translated as CASSFGRESSPLHF.

CDR3 protein: CASSPGTSGSSYNEQFF. CDR3 coding DNA: TGTGCCAGCAGTCCTGGGACTAGCGGGAGCTCCTACAATGAGCAGTTCTTC. This chain links TRBV28 with TRBJ2-1, with 14 bases lining up with TRBD2. The CDR3 runs to 17 residues. Losses at the gene ends were 5 bases for V and 0 bases for J; bases not matched to a gene: 3. Per germline, CDR1 MDHEN and CDR2 SYDVKM.

The chain couples TRBV5-1 to TRBJ2-3, with TRBD2 matching 13 bases. The germline V gene encodes CDR1 SGHRS and CDR2 YFSETQ. The length of the CDR3 is 15 residues. Trimming at V came to 4 bases and at J to 4 bases, leaving 3 bases not matched to a gene. The CDR3 sequence: CASSGGTSGADTQYF. For the CDR3, the DNA is TGCGCCAGCAGCGGAGGGACTAGCGGGGCAGATACGCAGTATTTT. The entire variable domain, with the rest obtained from reference TRBV5-1 and TRBJ2-3, is as follows: KAGVTQTPRYLIKTRGQQVTLSCSPISGHRSVSWYQQTPGQGLQFLFEYFSETQRNKGNFPGRFSGRQFSNSRSEMNVSTLELGDSALYLCASSGGTSGADTQYFGPGTRLTVL.

CDR3 region: CASSLDPGNTGELFF. CDR3 nucleotides: TGCGCCAGCAGCTTGGATCCGGGGAACACCGGGGAGCTGTTTTTT. This chain links TRBV5-1 with TRBJ2-2; D is uncertain. V lost 0 bases, J lost 1 base, and 7 bases lay in between. CDR3 length equals 15 residues. The germline V gene has CDR1 SGHRS and CDR2 YFSETQ.

V is TRBV27 and J is TRBJ1-2; D may be TRBD1 (5 bases). Trimming pared 3 bases from V and 4 bases from J, leaving 15 bases between. This CDR3 is built from 15 residues. Per the germline V gene, CDR1 is MNHEY and CDR2 is SMNVEV (reference sequence). CDR3 in DNA: TGTGCCAGCAGTTTTAGCAGGGATACGAGCTATGGCTACACCTTC. This gives the protein CASSFSRDTSYGYTF.

This rearrangement joins TRBV9 to TRBJ2-7; 8 bases are shared with TRBD2. J gave up 0 bases and V 5 bases, and 7 bases lay outside the gene matches. The germline V gene has CDR1 SGDLS and CDR2 YYNGEE. The CDR3 spans 15 residues. CDR3 sequence reads: CASSPGSGSSYEQYF. The CDR3 region has the DNA TGTGCCAGCAGTCCCGGCAGCGGGAGCTCCTACGAGCAGTACTTC.

The chain uses TRBV30 and TRBJ1-5, with D perhaps TRBD1 (6 bases). Germline lookup yields CDR1 GTSNPN and CDR2 SVGIG (reference sequence). With 5 bases removed from V and 4 bases from J, the gap between germline ends came to 15 bases. This CDR3 has 14 residues. The CDR3 loop reads CAWSGGRANQPQHF. The CDR3 DNA sequence: TGTGCCTGGTCCGGGGGGCGTGCGAATCAGCCCCAGCATTTT.

The V and J genes are TRBV5-1 and TRBJ1-2; 8 nucleotides line up with TRBD1. Germline-derived CDR1 and CDR2 are SGHRS and YFSETQ. The CDR3 consists of 14 residues. The V gene end was trimmed by 2 bases and the J gene end by 8 bases; junction bases not matched to a gene: 8. This chain's CDR3 is CASSFTDRAEGYTF. The CDR3 DNA sequence: TGCGCCAGCAGCTTCACGGACAGGGCTGAGGGCTACACCTTC. The entire variable domain, with the rest obtained from reference TRBV5-1 and TRBJ1-2, is as follows: KAGVTQTPRYLIKTRGQQVTLSCSPISGHRSVSWYQQTPGQGLQFLFEYFSETQRNKGNFPGRFSGRQFSNSRSEMNVSTLELGDSALYLCASSFTDRAEGYTFGSGTRLTVV.